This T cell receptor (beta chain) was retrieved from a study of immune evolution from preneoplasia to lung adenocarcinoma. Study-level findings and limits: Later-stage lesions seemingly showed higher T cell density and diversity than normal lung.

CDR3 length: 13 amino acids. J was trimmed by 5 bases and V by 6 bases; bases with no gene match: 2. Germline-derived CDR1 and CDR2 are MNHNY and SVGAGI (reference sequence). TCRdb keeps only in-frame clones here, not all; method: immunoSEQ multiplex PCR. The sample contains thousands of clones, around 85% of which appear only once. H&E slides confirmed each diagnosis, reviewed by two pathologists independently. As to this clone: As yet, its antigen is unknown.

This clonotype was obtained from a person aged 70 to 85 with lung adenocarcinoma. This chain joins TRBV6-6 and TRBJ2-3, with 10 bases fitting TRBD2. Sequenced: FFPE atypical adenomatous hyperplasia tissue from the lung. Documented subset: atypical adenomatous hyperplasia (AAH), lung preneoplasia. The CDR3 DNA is TGTGCCAGCAGGGGACTAGCGAGAGATACGCAGTATTTT. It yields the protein CASRGLARDTQYF.